Shown below are 20 T cell receptor beta chains from a single sample sequenced in a study of blood T cell repertoires in COVID-19. Assay: immunoSEQ multiplex PCR; the TCRdb copy retains only in-frame clones and omits some. Of tens of thousands of clones in the sample, roughly nine tenths are singletons; the top ten hold roughly 1.6%. The sequencing input was peripheral blood. These receptors came from a man in his sixties with acute or convalescent COVID-19.

The chain recombines TRBV30 with TRBJ2-5; weak D call: TRBD1 (6 bases). Trimming cost V 0 bases and J 4 bases, with 9 bases left between them. There are 13 residues in the CDR3. Germline values: CDR1 GTSNPN, CDR2 SVGIG (reference sequence). The CDR3 DNA sequence: TGTGCCTGGAGTGTACAGGGCGGAGAGACCCAGTACTTC. Protein: CAWSVQGGETQYF.

The J gene is TRBJ2-5, the V gene TRBV5-4, with 13 positions matching TRBD2. The germline V gene has CDR1 SGHNT and CDR2 YYREEE (reference sequence). The CDR3 length is 15 residues. With V trimmed by 5 bases and J by 2 bases, 3 bases remained unmatched. CDR3 sequence reads: CASSLLAGGQETQYF. CDR3 DNA sequence: TGTGCCAGCAGTTTACTAGCGGGGGGGCAAGAGACCCAGTACTTC.

In this sample, this clone turned up a few times. The chain links TRBV19 to TRBJ1-4; 7 nucleotides line up with TRBD1. Losses at the gene ends were 6 bases for V and 0 bases for J; bases not matched to a gene: 7. Germline CDR1 and CDR2: LNHDA and SQIVND (reference sequence). The CDR3 covers 16 residues. DNA for the CDR3: TGTGCCAGTAGCGGGGACAGAGCCTCAACTAATGAAAAACTGTTTTTT. Amino acid sequence: CASSGDRASTNEKLFF.

The rearrangement links TRBV10-2 to TRBJ1-1, with no clear D. V lost 3 bases and J 1 base, leaving 3 bases between the germline ends. This CDR3 contains 12 residues. Germline V gives CDR1 WSHSY, CDR2 SAAADI. DNA for the CDR3: TGCGCCAGCAGTGACTGGAACACTGAAGCTTTCTTT. Protein sequence: CASSDWNTEAFF.

A single count supports this clone. This chain connects TRBV12-3 or TRBV12-4 to TRBJ1-6; TRBD1 is a possible D gene (5 bases). Trimming shortened V by 6 bases and J by 18 bases, and 18 bases separated the two germline ends. The CDR3 runs to 12 residues. In DNA, the CDR3 is TGTGCCAGCAGCCCAATGAGTAGGGACTCCCACTTT. Translating it yields CASSPMSRDSHF.

The CDR3 is CASSSELTSANYGYTF. CDR3 DNA: TGCGCCAGCAGCTCAGAGTTGACCAGCGCTAACTATGGCTACACCTTC. The gene calls are TRBV5-1 and TRBJ1-2; D call uncertain. With 3 bases removed from V and 0 bases from J, the gap between germline ends came to 15 bases. The germline CDR1 and CDR2 sequences are SGHRS and YFSETQ. The length of the CDR3 is 16 residues.

The J gene is TRBJ1-2, the V gene TRBV4-1, with 7 bases fitting TRBD1. CDR1 is MGHRA and CDR2 is YSYEKL in the germline V gene. The CDR3 runs to 16 residues. V gave up 2 bases and J gave up 2 bases; unmatched junction bases: 8. The CDR3 bases are TGCGCCAGCAGCCAAACCGGGACAGATTCAAACTATGGCTACACCTTC. This translates into CASSQTGTDSNYGYTF.

In its sample, this clone was seen a few times. The CDR3 DNA follows: TGTGCCAGCAGTTTGTTAGGGGGCGGGAACTATGGCTACACCTTC. This gives the protein CASSLLGGGNYGYTF. This sequence joins TRBV27 and TRBJ1-2; 7 bases align to TRBD1. Germline CDR1 is MNHEY and CDR2 is SMNVEV (reference sequence). The CDR3 extends over 15 amino acids. V lost 3 bases to trimming and J lost 2 bases; unmatched junction nucleotides: 6.

This clone turned up a few times. V is TRBV7-2 and J is TRBJ2-7, with TRBD2 as a possible D gene (6 bases). The CDR3 loop spans 14 amino acids. Germline V lookup: CDR1 SGHTA, CDR2 FQGNSA. V lost 3 bases and J 6 bases, leaving 15 bases between the germline ends. The DNA of the CDR3 is TGTGCCAGCAGCTTTAAACCGGGACTCTTCGAGCAGTACTTC. As protein: CASSFKPGLFEQYF.

The CDR3 region has the DNA TGTGCCAGTAGCCGATCCCGGGACAGAACAAGAAACGATGAGCAGTTCTTC. Encoded protein: CASSRSRDRTRNDEQFF. The chain uses TRBV19 and TRBJ2-1, with TRBD1 matching over 7 bases. CDR3 size: 17 residues. V shed 6 bases and J 8 bases; nucleotides not matched to a gene: 19. Germline CDR1 is LNHDA and CDR2 is SQIVND (reference sequence).

The chain joins TRBV19 to TRBJ1-2; 8 nucleotides agree with TRBD1. J gave up 5 bases and V 3 bases, and 23 bases lay outside the gene matches. The CDR3 covers 20 residues. CDR1 is LNHDA, CDR2 SQIVND, per germline (reference sequence). CDR3 DNA: TGTGCCAGTAGTATTAGGGCTTTTGGACAGGGTCGGTCGCGTGTATATGGCTACACCTTC. It encodes CASSIRAFGQGRSRVYGYTF.

The chain links TRBV27 to TRBJ1-3; 7 nucleotides line up with TRBD1. The CDR3 is 15 amino acids. The germline CDR1 and CDR2 sequences are MNHEY and SMNVEV (reference sequence). The ends lost 5 bases at V and 5 bases at J; junction bases unmatched: 9. CDR3 region: CASSPLGQPRNTIYF. CDR3 nucleotides: TGTGCCAGCAGTCCCCTGGGACAGCCTAGAAACACCATATATTTT.

The chain employs TRBV14 and TRBJ1-5, with D possibly matching TRBD1 (5 bases). This CDR3 contains 15 residues. Germline V gene lookup returns CDR1 SGHDN and CDR2 FVKESK. Trimming removed 4 bases at V and 4 bases at J, with 14 bases between. The chain's CDR3 is CASSRGDSDNQPQHF. Here the CDR3 DNA reads TGTGCCAGCAGCCGGGGCGACAGCGATAATCAGCCCCAGCATTTT.

The chain is built from TRBV18 and TRBJ2-6; the match to TRBD1 covers 9 bases. The CDR3 length is 15 residues. In germline, CDR1 is KGHSH, CDR2 LQKENI. V lost 9 bases, J lost 0 bases, and 3 bases stayed unmatched. CDR3 sequence (DNA): TGTGCCAGTGGGACAGGGCCCTCTGGGGCCAACGTCCTGACTTTC. Its protein is CASGTGPSGANVLTF.

CDR3 DNA: TGTGCCAGTAGTATCTCCAGGGCCTACGAGCAGTACTTC. It is translated as CASSISRAYEQYF. The rearrangement joins TRBV19 to TRBJ2-7; D is possibly TRBD1 (5 bases). The germline gives CDR1 LNHDA, CDR2 SQIVND (reference sequence). The CDR3 has 13 residues. V was clipped by 3 bases and J by 2 bases, with 8 bases between them.

The V gene is TRBV5-5, the J gene TRBJ2-7; TRBD2 matches at 9 bases. There are 14 residues in the CDR3. Germline V gene sequence: CDR1 SGHKS, CDR2 YYEKEE (reference sequence). V dropped 2 bases and J dropped 2; count of bases not matched to a gene: 2. CDR3 in amino acids: CASSLAGGAYEQYF. CDR3 sequence (DNA): TGTGCCAGCAGCTTAGCGGGGGGAGCCTACGAGCAGTACTTC.

CDR3 residues: CASSLLRGSASYEQYF. The CDR3 DNA sequence: TGTGCCAGCAGTTTGCTTAGGGGATCTGCCTCCTACGAGCAGTACTTC. This sequence joins TRBV6-6 and TRBJ2-7, with D perhaps matching TRBD1 (5 bases). V was shortened by 4 bases and J by 0 bases, with 16 bases between the two germline ends. This CDR3 has 16 amino acids. From germline, CDR1 is MNHNY and CDR2 SVGAGI (reference sequence).

Regarding this clone: The conserved closing phenylalanine or tryptophan is absent in this CDR3, likely reflecting a read error. The DNA is left out, because the CDR3 cannot be placed on it with certainty; the CDR3 is given as TCRdb lists it. The chain recombines TRBV23-1 with TRBJ2-6; the table's D call, TRBD1, was not checked against the DNA. TRBV23-1 carries the ORF label, with uncertain function. The CDR3 is 8 residues long, ends included. CDR3 residues: CTRDRGRL.

With respect to this clone: Other DNA sequences within the sample encode an identical CDR3. The J gene is TRBJ1-3, the V gene TRBV15; D possibly corresponds to TRBD1 (5 bases). The V and J ends lost 0 bases and 0 bases respectively, with 6 bases between them. Germline loops: CDR1 LNHNV, CDR2 YYDKDF (reference sequence). The CDR3 is made up of 15 amino acids. CDR3 in DNA: TGTGCCACCAGCAGAGATAGGGGCTCTGGAAACACCATATATTTT. Amino acids: CATSRDRGSGNTIYF.

The gene calls are TRBV6-6 and TRBJ1-1; possibly TRBD1 for D (6 bases). CDR1 is MNHNY and CDR2 is SVGAGI in the germline V gene (reference sequence). This CDR3 has 14 amino acids. V lost 6 bases to trimming and J lost 2 bases, with 13 bases between them. Here the CDR3 reads CASRDTGYNTEAFF. For the CDR3, the DNA is TGTGCCAGCAGAGACACAGGGTATAACACTGAAGCTTTCTTT.